This is a list of T cell receptor beta chains from one sample in a study of T cells in tuberculosis. Assay used: immunoSEQ multiplex PCR; TCRdb lists only in-frame clones, some missing. This sample carries about 49,000 clones, about 95% of them seen once, and the ten largest clones take under 1.5%. The sample was PBMCs, taken at tuberculosis diagnosis. The source of these receptors is an adult with tuberculosis. Each CDR3 is given with its conserved first and last residue. The order of the fields is V gene, CDR3 length, D gene, J gene, CDR3 DNA, CDR3 protein. D genes are given only for firm matches.

v_call: TRBV2
cdr3_length: 15
d_call: -
j_call: TRBJ1-1
cdr3_nt: TGTGCCAGCAGGAGAGAACAGGGATTGAACACTGAAGCTTTCTTT
cdr3_aa: CASRREQGLNTEAFF

v_call: TRBV5-4
cdr3_length: 14
d_call: TRBD1
j_call: TRBJ2-7
cdr3_nt: TGTGCCAGCAGCTTGGAACAGGGGGCTCACGAGCAGTACTTC
cdr3_aa: CASSLEQGAHEQYF

v_call: TRBV30
cdr3_length: 14
d_call: -
j_call: TRBJ1-4
cdr3_nt: TGTGCCTGGAGTGTACCAGGGTGGAACGAAAAACTGTTTTTT
cdr3_aa: CAWSVPGWNEKLFF

v_call: TRBV28
cdr3_length: 14
d_call: -
j_call: TRBJ1-2
cdr3_nt: TGTGCCAGCAGTCTACGGGGGTTGGCCTATGGCTACACCTTC
cdr3_aa: CASSLRGLAYGYTF

v_call: TRBV7-8
cdr3_length: 13
d_call: -
j_call: TRBJ1-5
cdr3_nt: TGTGCCAGCAGCCCTCAGGGCAATCAGCCCCAGCATTTT
cdr3_aa: CASSPQGNQPQHF

v_call: TRBV29-1
cdr3_length: 12
d_call: -
j_call: TRBJ2-1
cdr3_nt: TGCAGCGTTGACGGACCCTCGGGGGAGCAGTTCTTC
cdr3_aa: CSVDGPSGEQFF

v_call: TRBV7-3
cdr3_length: 17
d_call: TRBD2
j_call: TRBJ2-3
cdr3_nt: TGTGCCAGCAGCCCAACGGCTAGCGGGAGAGGGGGAGATACGCAGTATTTT
cdr3_aa: CASSPTASGRGGDTQYF

v_call: TRBV6-5
cdr3_length: 13
d_call: -
j_call: TRBJ1-2
cdr3_nt: TGTGCCAGCAGTTACTCCACAAACTATGGCTACACCTTC
cdr3_aa: CASSYSTNYGYTF

v_call: TRBV5-1
cdr3_length: 14
d_call: -
j_call: TRBJ1-2
cdr3_nt: TGCGCCAGCAGCTTGAATGCAGGGAACTATGGCTACACCTTC
cdr3_aa: CASSLNAGNYGYTF

v_call: TRBV2
cdr3_length: 14
d_call: -
j_call: TRBJ2-1
cdr3_nt: TGTGCCAGCACCACCCGACTAGGTTCCAATGAGCAGTTCTTC
cdr3_aa: CASTTRLGSNEQFF

v_call: TRBV14
cdr3_length: 16
d_call: TRBD2
j_call: TRBJ2-7
cdr3_nt: TGTGCCAGCAGCCAAGATCCTAGCGGGAGGTACACCGAGCAGTACTTC
cdr3_aa: CASSQDPSGRYTEQYF

v_call: TRBV7-2
cdr3_length: 15
d_call: -
j_call: TRBJ1-1
cdr3_nt: TGTGCCAGCACCCCGCGGAGGCAGTCGAACACTGAAGCTTTCTTT
cdr3_aa: CASTPRRQSNTEAFF